The present entry profiles one TCR beta chain with its context. The data originate from a study of blood T cell repertoires in COVID-19. As for the study in general: Collection of acute and convalescent COVID-19 samples took place in the United States, Italy and Spain. Nucleic acid was either cDNA or gDNA, and it came from T cells, B-cell-depleted T cells, or PBMCs.

Germline CDR1 MDHEN, CDR2 SYDVKM. Trimming took 8 bases from V and 4 from J, leaving 8 bases between them. This CDR3 comprises 11 residues. Original processing notes: Estimates of nucleated cell counts were drawn from the amplification of reference gene primers. TCRdb's table, derived via immunoSEQ multiplex PCR, lists solely in-frame clones and lacks some. D and trimming come from the DNA, and the V and J calls and clone size come from that table. The sample consists of a few hundred thousand clones, roughly 89% of them appearing once. The TCR sequence derives from a man between 60 and 70 years old who had recovered from COVID-19. The sequenced sample consisted of peripheral blood. V usage is TRBV28 and J usage is TRBJ1-1, with a tentative D call TRBD1 (5 bases). The DNA for the CDR3 is TGTGCCAGCGGGGGGGTCACTGAAGCTTTCTTT. Translating gives CASGGVTEAFF. The whole variable domain, remainder taken from reference TRBV28 and TRBJ1-1, is DVKVTQSSRYLVKRTGEKVFLECVQDMDHENMFWYRQDPGLGLRLIYFSYDVKMKEKGDIPEGYSVSREKKERFSLILESASTNQTSMYLCASGGVTEAFFGQGTRLTVV.